This T cell receptor (beta chain) was recovered during a study of T cell responses to AZD1222 COVID-19 vaccine. Trimming removed 1 base from V and 11 bases from J, with 15 bases in between. Per germline, CDR1 MNHEY and CDR2 SVGAGI. The CDR3 loop spans 14 amino acids. Clones were sequenced by immunoSEQ multiplex PCR, and TCRdb holds only the in-frame ones, with some missing. Here the sample spans 100,000 to 150,000 clones, around 94% being singletons. This rearrangement joins TRBV6-5 to TRBJ2-1; D tentatively fits TRBD1 or TRBD2 (6 bases each). The TCR was taken from an adult in good health. The sequencing here drew on peripheral blood, taken on day 0 of AZD1222 vaccination. The CDR3 region has the DNA TGTGCCAGCAGTTACTTAGGGGGGACGGTCAAGCAGTTCTTC. Translated, it gives CASSYLGGTVKQFF.